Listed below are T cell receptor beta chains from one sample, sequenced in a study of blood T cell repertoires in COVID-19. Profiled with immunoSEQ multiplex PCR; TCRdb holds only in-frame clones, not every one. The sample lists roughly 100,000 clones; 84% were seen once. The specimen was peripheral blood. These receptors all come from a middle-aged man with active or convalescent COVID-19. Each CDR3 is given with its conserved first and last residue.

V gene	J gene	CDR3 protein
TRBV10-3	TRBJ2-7	CAISETGLRNEQYF
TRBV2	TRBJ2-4	CASRSPSGGYKNIQYF
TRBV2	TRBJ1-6	CASSDDSPLHF
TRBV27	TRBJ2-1	CASSFVARKSEQFF
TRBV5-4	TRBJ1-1	CASSLGGTVEAFF
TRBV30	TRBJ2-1	CAGHHRGGPEGEQFF
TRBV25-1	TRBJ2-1	CASNRGVYNEQFF
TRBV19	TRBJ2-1	CASRSRGVYNEQFF
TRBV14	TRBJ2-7	CASSQVAGNSYEQYF
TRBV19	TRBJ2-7	CASSIGDESYEQYF
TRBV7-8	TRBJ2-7	CASSLRSLNRDSFYEQYF
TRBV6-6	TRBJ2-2	CASADFQRGGTGELFF
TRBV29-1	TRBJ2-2	CSVGSQGARELFF
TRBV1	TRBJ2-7	CTSSPPETSTEYEQYF
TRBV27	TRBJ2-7	CASSLRVRREGAYEQYF